This TCR beta chain was documented in a study of blood T cell repertoires in COVID-19. At the level of the study: COVID-19 samples from acute and convalescent phases originated in the United States, Italy and Spain. T cells, B-cell-depleted T cells, or PBMCs provided the cDNA or gDNA that served as material.

The authors' processing: Estimation of nucleated cell counts was performed using reference gene primer amplification. The method was immunoSEQ multiplex PCR; TCRdb's version includes in-frame clones alone and lacks a portion of them. V and J calls and clone size come straight from that table; D and trimming were deduced from the DNA. The sample includes some 180,000 clones, 90% of them seen just once. J was trimmed by 7 bases and V by 4 bases; bases with no gene match: 7. The CDR3 consists of 15 residues. From germline, CDR1 is SGHRS and CDR2 YFSETQ. This clonotype originated in a man between 45 and 60 years old with acute or convalescent COVID-19. Sequencing input: peripheral blood. The chain recombines TRBV5-1 with TRBJ1-4, with 10 nucleotides matching TRBD1. CDR3 region: CASSTRQGALEKLFF. The CDR3 coding sequence is TGCGCCAGCAGCACCAGACAGGGGGCGCTTGAAAAACTGTTTTTT.